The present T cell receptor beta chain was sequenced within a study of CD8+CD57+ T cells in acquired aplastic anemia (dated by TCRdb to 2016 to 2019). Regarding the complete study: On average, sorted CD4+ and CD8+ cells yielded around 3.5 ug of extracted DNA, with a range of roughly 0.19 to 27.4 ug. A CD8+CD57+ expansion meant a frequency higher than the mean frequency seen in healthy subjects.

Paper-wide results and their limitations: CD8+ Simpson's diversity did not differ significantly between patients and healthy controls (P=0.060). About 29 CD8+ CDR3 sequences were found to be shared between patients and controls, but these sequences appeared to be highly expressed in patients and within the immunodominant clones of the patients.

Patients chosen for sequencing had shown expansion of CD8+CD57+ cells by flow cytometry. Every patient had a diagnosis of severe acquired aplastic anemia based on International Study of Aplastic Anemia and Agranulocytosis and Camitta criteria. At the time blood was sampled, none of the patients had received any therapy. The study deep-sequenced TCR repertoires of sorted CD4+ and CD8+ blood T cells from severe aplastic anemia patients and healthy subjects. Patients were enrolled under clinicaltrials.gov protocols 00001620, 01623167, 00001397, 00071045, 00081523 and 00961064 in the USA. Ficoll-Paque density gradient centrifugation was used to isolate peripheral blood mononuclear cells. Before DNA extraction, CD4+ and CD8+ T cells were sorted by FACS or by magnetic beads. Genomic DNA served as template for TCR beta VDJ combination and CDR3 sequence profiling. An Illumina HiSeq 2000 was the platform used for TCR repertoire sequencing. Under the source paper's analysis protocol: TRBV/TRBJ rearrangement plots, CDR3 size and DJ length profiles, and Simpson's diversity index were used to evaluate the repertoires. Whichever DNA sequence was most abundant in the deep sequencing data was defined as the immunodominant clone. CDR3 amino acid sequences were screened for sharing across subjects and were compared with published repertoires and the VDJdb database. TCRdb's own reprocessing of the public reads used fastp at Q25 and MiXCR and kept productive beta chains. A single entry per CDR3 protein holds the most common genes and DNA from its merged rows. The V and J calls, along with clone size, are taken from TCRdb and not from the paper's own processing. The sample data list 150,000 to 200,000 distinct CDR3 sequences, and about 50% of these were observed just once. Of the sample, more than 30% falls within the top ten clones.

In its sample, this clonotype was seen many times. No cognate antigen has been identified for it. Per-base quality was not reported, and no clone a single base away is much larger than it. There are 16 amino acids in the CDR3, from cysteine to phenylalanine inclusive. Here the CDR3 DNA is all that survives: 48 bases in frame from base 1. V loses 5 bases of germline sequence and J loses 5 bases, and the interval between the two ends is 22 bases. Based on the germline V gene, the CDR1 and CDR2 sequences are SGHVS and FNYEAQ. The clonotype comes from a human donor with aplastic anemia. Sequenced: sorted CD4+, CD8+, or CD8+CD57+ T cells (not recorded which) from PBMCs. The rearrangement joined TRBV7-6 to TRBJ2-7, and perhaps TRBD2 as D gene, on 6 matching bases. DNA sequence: TGTGCCAGCAGCCCTGTTGTCCGGACTAATCTCCACGAGCAGTACTTC. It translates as CASSPVVRTNLHEQYF.